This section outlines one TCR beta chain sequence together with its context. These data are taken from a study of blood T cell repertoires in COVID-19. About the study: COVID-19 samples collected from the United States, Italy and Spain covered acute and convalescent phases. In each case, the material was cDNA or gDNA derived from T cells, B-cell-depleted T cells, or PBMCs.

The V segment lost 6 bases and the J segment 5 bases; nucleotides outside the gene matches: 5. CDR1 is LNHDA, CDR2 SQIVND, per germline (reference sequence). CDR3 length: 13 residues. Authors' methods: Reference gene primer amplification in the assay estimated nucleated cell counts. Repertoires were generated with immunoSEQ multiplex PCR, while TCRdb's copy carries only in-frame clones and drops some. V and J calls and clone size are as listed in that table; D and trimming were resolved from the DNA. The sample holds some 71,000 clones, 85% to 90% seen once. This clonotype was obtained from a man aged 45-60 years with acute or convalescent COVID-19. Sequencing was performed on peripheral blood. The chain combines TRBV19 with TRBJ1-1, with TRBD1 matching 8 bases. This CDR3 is CASSWTGYTEAFF. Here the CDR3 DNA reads TGTGCCAGTAGCTGGACAGGGTATACTGAAGCTTTCTTT.